This entry is about one T cell receptor (beta chain). Its antigen remains unidentified. Germline V lookup: CDR1 MDHEN, CDR2 SYDVKM. The V gene lost 4 bases and the J gene lost 5 bases, with 16 bases spanning the gap. This CDR3 has 15 residues. Reverse transcription of all isolated RNA meant that expressed TCRB transcripts were sequenced. The table came from immunoSEQ multiplex PCR; TCRdb's copy has only in-frame clones and leaves some out. Among some 700,000 clones listed, 13% were seen once. Sorting based on CD45RO/CCR7/CD25/CD127/CD95/CD27 separated CD4+ naive, central memory, regulatory and stem cell-like memory cells. This record comes from a study of beta chain features in type 1 diabetes. General study findings and limits: Moderate but significant shortening of TCRB CDR3s was recorded in all four CD4+ subsets from Type 1 diabetes patients.

V is TRBV28 and J is TRBJ2-3, with D possibly matching TRBD1 (6 bases). This sequence was found in a man in his late teens or twenties with type 1 diabetes. Material: naive CD4+ T cells from blood. This CDR3 is CASSSSRGGQDTQYF. In DNA form, the CDR3 reads TGTGCCAGCAGTTCGTCCCGTGGGGGACAAGATACGCAGTATTTT.